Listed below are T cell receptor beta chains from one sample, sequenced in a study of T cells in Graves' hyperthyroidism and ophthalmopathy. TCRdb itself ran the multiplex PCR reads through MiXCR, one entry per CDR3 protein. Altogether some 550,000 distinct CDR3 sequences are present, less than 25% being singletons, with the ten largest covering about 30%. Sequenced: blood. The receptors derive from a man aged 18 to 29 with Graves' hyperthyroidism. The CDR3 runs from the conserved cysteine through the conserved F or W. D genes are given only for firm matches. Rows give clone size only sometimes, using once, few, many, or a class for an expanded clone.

CDR3nt: TGTGCCAGCAGTTTGCGGAGACAGGGGGCCGCCGGGGAGCTGTTTTTT
CDR3aa: CASSLRRQGAAGELFF
v_gene: TRBV12-3/TRBV12-4
j_gene: TRBJ2-2
abundance: many
d_gene: TRBD1

CDR3nt: TGTGCCAGCAGCAAACTAGCGACCGGGACAGGGTACCAGCCCCAGCATTTT
CDR3aa: CASSKLATGTGYQPQHF
v_gene: TRBV11-2
j_gene: TRBJ1-5
abundance: .
d_gene: TRBD1

CDR3nt: TGTGCCAGCAGCCAAATCCGGACGCCCAATCAGCCCCAGCATTTT
CDR3aa: CASSQIRTPNQPQHF
v_gene: TRBV7-3
j_gene: TRBJ1-5
abundance: .
d_gene: .

CDR3nt: TGCAGTGCATATCCGGGACTAGCCTACGAGCAGTACTTC
CDR3aa: CSAYPGLAYEQYF
v_gene: TRBV20-1
j_gene: TRBJ2-7
abundance: many
d_gene: TRBD2

CDR3nt: TGTGCCAGCAACCCCTCAGGGGGCTATGGACTGGGGGGCTACACCTTC
CDR3aa: CASNPSGGYGLGGYTF
v_gene: TRBV11-1
j_gene: TRBJ1-2
abundance: many
d_gene: TRBD1

CDR3nt: TGTGCCAGCAGCGCTACAGGGCTTCAGCCCCAGCATTTT
CDR3aa: CASSATGLQPQHF
v_gene: TRBV12-3/TRBV12-4
j_gene: TRBJ1-5
abundance: .
d_gene: .

CDR3nt: TGTGCCAGCACGCACGGAAGGGCGTTGAACACTGAAGCTTTCTTT
CDR3aa: CASTHGRALNTEAFF
v_gene: TRBV12-3/TRBV12-4
j_gene: TRBJ1-1
abundance: many
d_gene: .

CDR3nt: TGTGCCAGCAGCCCTCGGGAGCGGGGGATGGAGACCCAGTACTTC
CDR3aa: CASSPRERGMETQYF
v_gene: TRBV9
j_gene: TRBJ2-5
abundance: .
d_gene: TRBD2

CDR3nt: TGTGCCTGGCAGGGACAAGTCACCGGGGAGCTGTTTTTT
CDR3aa: CAWQGQVTGELFF
v_gene: TRBV30
j_gene: TRBJ2-2
abundance: .
d_gene: .

CDR3nt: TGTGCCAGCAGCTTAGGGGTTGATCTGTACCAAGAGACCCAGTACTTC
CDR3aa: CASSLGVDLYQETQYF
v_gene: TRBV7-9
j_gene: TRBJ2-5
abundance: many
d_gene: .

CDR3nt: TGTGCCAGCAGCTGGGGCGGAGGGGGGGACACTGAAGCTTTCTTT
CDR3aa: CASSWGGGGDTEAFF
v_gene: TRBV5-5
j_gene: TRBJ1-1
abundance: many
d_gene: .

CDR3nt: TGTGCCAGCAGTACCGTGACCACCTACGAGCAGTACTTC
CDR3aa: CASSTVTTYEQYF
v_gene: TRBV5-5
j_gene: TRBJ2-7
abundance: many
d_gene: .

CDR3nt: TGCGCCAGCAGCTTGGAGCGGACCTACGAGCAGTACTTC
CDR3aa: CASSLERTYEQYF
v_gene: TRBV5-1
j_gene: TRBJ2-7
abundance: .
d_gene: .

CDR3nt: TGCAGCGTTGTCTCCTTGGAGAGGGCCTACGAGCAGTACTTC
CDR3aa: CSVVSLERAYEQYF
v_gene: TRBV29-1
j_gene: TRBJ2-7
abundance: .
d_gene: .

CDR3nt: TGTGCCAGCAGTTACTCGGGGACCGGGGAGCTGTTTTTT
CDR3aa: CASSYSGTGELFF
v_gene: TRBV6-5
j_gene: TRBJ2-2
abundance: many
d_gene: .

CDR3nt: TGTGCCAGCAGTCGACCCCAGGGGTCGAACACTGAAGCTTTCTTT
CDR3aa: CASSRPQGSNTEAFF
v_gene: TRBV6-1
j_gene: TRBJ1-1
abundance: many
d_gene: .

CDR3nt: TGTGCCAGCAGCTTAGGGGTCTGGGAGACCCAGTACTTC
CDR3aa: CASSLGVWETQYF
v_gene: TRBV11-3
j_gene: TRBJ2-5
abundance: many
d_gene: .

CDR3nt: TGTGCCAGCAGCTTAGGTAGACTAGCGTCCCAAGAGACCCAGTACTTC
CDR3aa: CASSLGRLASQETQYF
v_gene: TRBV7-8
j_gene: TRBJ2-5
abundance: .
d_gene: TRBD2

CDR3nt: TGTGCCAGCAGTTTATCCCTCGGACAGGGGGACGGCTACACCTTC
CDR3aa: CASSLSLGQGDGYTF
v_gene: TRBV12-3/TRBV12-4
j_gene: TRBJ1-2
abundance: once
d_gene: TRBD1

CDR3nt: TGCAGTGCTAGAGATCTAAGCGGGGACTACAATGAGCAGTTCTTC
CDR3aa: CSARDLSGDYNEQFF
v_gene: TRBV20-1
j_gene: TRBJ2-1
abundance: .
d_gene: TRBD2

CDR3nt: TGTGCCAGCAGTTGGGGGTCCCCAACTGAAGCTTTCTTT
CDR3aa: CASSWGSPTEAFF
v_gene: TRBV12-3/TRBV12-4
j_gene: TRBJ1-1
abundance: many
d_gene: .

CDR3nt: TGTGCCAGCAGCTTTTTGCTTTCCGAGACCCAGTACTTC
CDR3aa: CASSFLLSETQYF
v_gene: TRBV7-6
j_gene: TRBJ2-5
abundance: once
d_gene: .

CDR3nt: TGTGCCAGCAGCTTACAGGGAGACGCTGAAGCTTTCTTT
CDR3aa: CASSLQGDAEAFF
v_gene: TRBV11-2
j_gene: TRBJ1-1
abundance: .
d_gene: .

CDR3nt: TGTGCCACCAGCAGAGATCTGGGCGGACAGGGCCCCCTCCACTTT
CDR3aa: CATSRDLGGQGPLHF
v_gene: TRBV15
j_gene: TRBJ1-6
abundance: .
d_gene: TRBD1

CDR3nt: TGTGCCAGCACCTCATTTATAAAAGGGATGTATGGCTACACCTTC
CDR3aa: CASTSFIKGMYGYTF
v_gene: TRBV27
j_gene: TRBJ1-2
abundance: many
d_gene: .

CDR3nt: TGCGCCAGCAGCTCACAGGGGGCTAATAATTCACCCCTCCACTTT
CDR3aa: CASSSQGANNSPLHF
v_gene: TRBV5-1
j_gene: TRBJ1-6
abundance: few
d_gene: TRBD1

CDR3nt: TGTGCCAGCAGCCAAGAAACGGTCTACGAGCAGTACTTC
CDR3aa: CASSQETVYEQYF
v_gene: TRBV14
j_gene: TRBJ2-7
abundance: many
d_gene: .

CDR3nt: TGTGCCAGCAGTGTCAGATCCTACGAGCAGTACTTC
CDR3aa: CASSVRSYEQYF
v_gene: TRBV12-3/TRBV12-4
j_gene: TRBJ2-7
abundance: .
d_gene: .

CDR3nt: TGTGCCAGCAGCCCTTTGACTAGCGGGGGGCCGAACACCGGGGAGCTGTTTTTT
CDR3aa: CASSPLTSGGPNTGELFF
v_gene: TRBV11-1
j_gene: TRBJ2-2
abundance: .
d_gene: TRBD2

CDR3nt: TGTGCCAGCAGCCAAGGGGGACAGGGTTTTCGTGGCTACACCTTC
CDR3aa: CASSQGGQGFRGYTF
v_gene: TRBV4-2
j_gene: TRBJ1-2
abundance: few
d_gene: TRBD1

CDR3nt: TGTGCCAGCAGTTGGGATGGTAATTCACCCCTCCACTTT
CDR3aa: CASSWDGNSPLHF
v_gene: TRBV12-3/TRBV12-4
j_gene: TRBJ1-6
abundance: many
d_gene: .

CDR3nt: TGTGCTAGTGGTTCCGGGACAGGGGGGGGATCCTACGAGCAGTACTTC
CDR3aa: CASGSGTGGGSYEQYF
v_gene: TRBV12-5
j_gene: TRBJ2-7
abundance: .
d_gene: TRBD1

CDR3nt: TGTGCCAGCAGTAGGCGAAGAGGGACTAGCGGGAACGAGCAGTACTTC
CDR3aa: CASSRRRGTSGNEQYF
v_gene: TRBV6-2/TRBV6-3
j_gene: TRBJ2-7
abundance: .
d_gene: TRBD2

CDR3nt: TGTGCCAGTCGCCAATCCTACAGCGAATCCTACGAGCAGTACTTC
CDR3aa: CASRQSYSESYEQYF
v_gene: TRBV28
j_gene: TRBJ2-7
abundance: .
d_gene: .

CDR3nt: TGCGCCAGCAGCCAAGGAGGCGGGCTCTCCTACGAGCAGTACTTC
CDR3aa: CASSQGGGLSYEQYF
v_gene: TRBV4-1
j_gene: TRBJ2-7
abundance: .
d_gene: .

CDR3nt: TGTGCCAGCAGATCACTCCGGGGGGTTGGGCCCCAGCATTTT
CDR3aa: CASRSLRGVGPQHF
v_gene: TRBV7-2
j_gene: TRBJ1-5
abundance: many
d_gene: .

CDR3nt: TGCGCCAGCAGCTGGGACTCCCAAGAGTCCCAGTACTTC
CDR3aa: CASSWDSQESQYF
v_gene: TRBV5-1
j_gene: TRBJ2-5
abundance: .
d_gene: .

CDR3nt: TGCGCCAGCAGCCAGCTCGGGGCCTATGGCTACACCTTC
CDR3aa: CASSQLGAYGYTF
v_gene: TRBV4-1
j_gene: TRBJ1-2
abundance: many
d_gene: .

CDR3nt: TGCGCCAGCAGTTATCAGACGGAGTATGGCTACACCTTC
CDR3aa: CASSYQTEYGYTF
v_gene: TRBV5-1
j_gene: TRBJ1-2
abundance: many
d_gene: .

CDR3nt: TGTGCCAGCAGTTTGCGGGCCAGCCCCACGTCCTACGAGCAGTACTTC
CDR3aa: CASSLRASPTSYEQYF
v_gene: TRBV27
j_gene: TRBJ2-7
abundance: .
d_gene: .

CDR3nt: TGTGCCAGCAGTCCCGGACAGGGGAGGGAGACCCAGTACTTC
CDR3aa: CASSPGQGRETQYF
v_gene: TRBV25-1
j_gene: TRBJ2-5
abundance: many
d_gene: TRBD1

CDR3nt: TGTGCCAGCAGGCGAGGGTCGGGAGTGGAGACCGGGGAGCTGTTTTTT
CDR3aa: CASRRGSGVETGELFF
v_gene: TRBV7-8
j_gene: TRBJ2-2
abundance: .
d_gene: .

CDR3nt: TGTGCCACCAGCAGCACAGGGCCCTATCTCGGCTACACCTTC
CDR3aa: CATSSTGPYLGYTF
v_gene: TRBV15
j_gene: TRBJ1-2
abundance: few
d_gene: .